This TCR beta chain originates from a study of blood T cell repertoires in COVID-19. Overall study: T cells, B-cell-depleted T cells, or PBMCs supplied cDNA or gDNA.

Data came from immunoSEQ multiplex PCR; TCRdb stores just in-frame clones and leaves some out. The table has roughly 330,000 clones, 88% seen once; the top ten hold around 5%. This clone was counted once. The germline gives CDR1 SQVTM, CDR2 ANQGSEA. Trimming cost V 6 bases and J 4 bases, with 15 bases left between them. The CDR3 spans 13 residues. The clonotype comes from a man younger than 40 who had recovered from COVID-19. This rearrangement joins TRBV29-1 to TRBJ1-1; maybe TRBD1 (5 bases). Sequenced input: PBMCs or T cells enriched from blood (not recorded which). In DNA, the CDR3 is TGCAGCGTCCCTTGGCCAGGGCCCACTGAAGCTTTCTTT. It is translated as CSVPWPGPTEAFF.